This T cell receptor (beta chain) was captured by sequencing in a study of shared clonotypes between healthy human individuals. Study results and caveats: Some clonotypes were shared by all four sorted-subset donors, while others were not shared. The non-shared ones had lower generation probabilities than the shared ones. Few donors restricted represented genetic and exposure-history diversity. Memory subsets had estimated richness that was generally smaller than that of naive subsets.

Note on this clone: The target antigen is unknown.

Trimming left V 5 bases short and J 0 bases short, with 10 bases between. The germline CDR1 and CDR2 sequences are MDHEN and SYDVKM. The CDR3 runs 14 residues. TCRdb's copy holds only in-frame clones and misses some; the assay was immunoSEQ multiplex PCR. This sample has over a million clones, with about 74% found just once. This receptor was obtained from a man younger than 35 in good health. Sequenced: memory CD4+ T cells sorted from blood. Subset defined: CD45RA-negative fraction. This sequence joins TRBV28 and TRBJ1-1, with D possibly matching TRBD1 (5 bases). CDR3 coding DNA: TGTGCCAGCAGTCCCGGGGACTTGAACACTGAAGCTTTCTTT. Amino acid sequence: CASSPGDLNTEAFF.